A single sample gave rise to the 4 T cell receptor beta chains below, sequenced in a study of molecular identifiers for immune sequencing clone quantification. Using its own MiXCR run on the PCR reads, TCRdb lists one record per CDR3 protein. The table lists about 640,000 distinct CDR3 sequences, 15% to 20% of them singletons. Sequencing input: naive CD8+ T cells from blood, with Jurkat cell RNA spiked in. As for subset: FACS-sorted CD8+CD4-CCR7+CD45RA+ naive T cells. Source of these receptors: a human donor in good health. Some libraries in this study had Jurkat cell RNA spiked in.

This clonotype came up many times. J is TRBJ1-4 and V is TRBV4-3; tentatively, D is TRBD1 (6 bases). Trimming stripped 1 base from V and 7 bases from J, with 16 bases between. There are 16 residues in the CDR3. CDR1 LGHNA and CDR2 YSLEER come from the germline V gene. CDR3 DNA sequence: TGCGCCAGCAGCCAAGTCCGGGGGGACACCGGTGAAAAACTGTTTTTT. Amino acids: CASSQVRGDTGEKLFF.

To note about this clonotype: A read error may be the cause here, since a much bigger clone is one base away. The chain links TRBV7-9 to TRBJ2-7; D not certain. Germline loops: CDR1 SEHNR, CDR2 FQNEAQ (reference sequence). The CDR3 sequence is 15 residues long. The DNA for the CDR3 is TGTGCCAGCAGCCCCGTCGTCGAAACCGCCTACGAGCGGTACTTC. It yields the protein CASSPVVETAYERYF.

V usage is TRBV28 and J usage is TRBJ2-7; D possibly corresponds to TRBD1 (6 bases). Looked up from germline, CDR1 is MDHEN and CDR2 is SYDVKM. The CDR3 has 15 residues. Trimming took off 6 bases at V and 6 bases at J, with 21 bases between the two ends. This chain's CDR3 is CASSPLNPQGPEQYF. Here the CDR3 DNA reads TGTGCCAGCAGCCCCCTGAACCCACAGGGACCCGAGCAGTACTTC.

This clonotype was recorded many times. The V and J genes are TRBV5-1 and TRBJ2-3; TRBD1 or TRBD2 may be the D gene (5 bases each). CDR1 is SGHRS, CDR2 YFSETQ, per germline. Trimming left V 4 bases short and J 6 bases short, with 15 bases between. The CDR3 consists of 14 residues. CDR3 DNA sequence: TGCGCCAGCAGCCAATGGGGACCGCGTGATACGCAGTATTTT. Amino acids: CASSQWGPRDTQYF. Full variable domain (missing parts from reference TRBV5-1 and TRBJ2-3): KAGVTQTPRYLIKTRGQQVTLSCSPISGHRSVSWYQQTPGQGLQFLFEYFSETQRNKGNFPGRFSGRQFSNSRSEMNVSTLELGDSALYLCASSQWGPRDTQYFGPGTRLTVL.